Shown below are 29 T cell receptor beta chains from a single sample sequenced in a study of blood T cell repertoires in COVID-19. Generated by immunoSEQ multiplex PCR, the TCRdb table keeps only in-frame clones and is missing some. Among 50,000 to 55,000 clones listed, roughly 89% were seen once. What was sequenced was peripheral blood. All receptors derive from a man aged 50 to 60 with acute or convalescent COVID-19.

J is TRBJ2-2 and V is TRBV6-2 or TRBV6-3, with 8 bases that match TRBD2. Germline lookup yields CDR1 MNHEY and CDR2 SVGEGT. This CDR3 contains 17 residues. Unmatched junction bases numbered 9, after V lost 5 bases and J lost 1 base. The CDR3 protein is CASSNPSGGLNTGELFF. The CDR3 DNA reads TGTGCCAGCAGTAATCCCAGCGGGGGCCTGAACACCGGGGAGCTGTTTTTT.

The V call is TRBV3-1 (or the pseudogene TRBV3-2), the J call TRBJ1-5, with 7 nucleotides matching TRBD1. The J call may not be correct, given that the DNA end is closer to TRBJ2-3. Germline assignment: CDR1 LGHDT and CDR2 YNNKEL (reference sequence). The length of the CDR3 is 15 residues. CDR3 sequence: CASSPNDRARQPQYF. As DNA, the CDR3 is TGTGCCAGCAGCCCTAATGACAGGGCGCGTCAGCCCCAGTATTTT.

The chain uses TRBV7-6 and TRBJ2-1, with D hard to call. CDR1 SGHVS and CDR2 FNYEAQ come from the germline V gene. This CDR3 is built from 15 residues. V gave up 2 bases and J gave up 0 bases, with 8 bases separating them. CDR3 sequence reads: CASSLWANSYNEQFF. CDR3 nucleotide sequence: TGTGCCAGCAGCTTATGGGCCAACTCCTACAATGAGCAGTTCTTC.

The sample holds a few counts of this clone. This chain joins TRBV15 and TRBJ1-6; D perhaps matches TRBD1 (6 bases). The CDR3 covers 16 residues. CDR1 is LNHNV and CDR2 is YYDKDF in the germline V gene (reference sequence). Trimming removed 0 bases from V and 5 bases from J, with 11 bases in between. As DNA, the CDR3 is TGTGCCACCAGCAGAGATGGGGGCAGGAATAATTCACCCCTCCACTTT. It yields the protein CATSRDGGRNNSPLHF.

The rearrangement uses TRBV7-9 and TRBJ2-5; 12 bases agree with TRBD2. Trimming cost V 5 bases and J 6 bases; bases outside gene matches: 13. The CDR3 is 17 amino acids. Germline-derived CDR1 and CDR2 are SEHNR and FQNEAQ (reference sequence). The CDR3 DNA is TGTGCCAGCAGCCTTACATCTAGCGGGGGGGCAAGTCAGACCCAGTACTTC. Translated, it gives CASSLTSSGGASQTQYF.

The rearrangement uses TRBV19 and TRBJ2-5; 7 bases match TRBD1. With V trimmed by 4 bases and J by 5 bases, 10 bases remained unmatched. Germline CDR1 reads LNHDA; CDR2 reads SQIVND (reference sequence). CDR3 length: 15 amino acids. The CDR3 reads CASSTSGTAWETQYF. CDR3 nucleotide sequence: TGTGCCAGTAGTACATCCGGGACAGCGTGGGAGACCCAGTACTTC.

The chain carries TRBV6-6 and TRBJ1-2; D unclear. The CDR3 extends over 14 amino acids. Trimming pared 10 bases from V and 3 bases from J, leaving 18 bases between. Germline V gene sequence: CDR1 MNHNY, CDR2 SVGAGI (reference sequence). CDR3 region: CATGIRSGYYGYTF. CDR3 nucleotide sequence: TGTGCCACCGGTATTCGTTCGGGGTACTATGGCTACACCTTC.

The CDR3 is CASNLGANDYTF. The CDR3, as DNA: TGTGCCAGTAACCTGGGGGCGAATGACTACACCTTC. This chain joins TRBV19 and TRBJ1-2, with a possible D match to TRBD1 (6 bases). Germline assignment: CDR1 LNHDA and CDR2 SQIVND (reference sequence). V was cut by 7 bases and J by 10 bases, with 16 bases left in between. The CDR3 has 12 amino acids.

The chain joins TRBV4-2 to TRBJ2-3; D is unresolved. There are 15 residues in the CDR3. V was trimmed by 0 bases and J by 4 bases, leaving 11 bases between them. Germline V gene data show CDR1 as LGHNA and CDR2 as YNFKEQ. This CDR3 reads CASSQEAGRPDTQYF. CDR3 in DNA: TGTGCCAGCAGCCAAGAGGCAGGTAGACCAGATACGCAGTATTTT.

The chain recombines TRBV19 with TRBJ1-1, with D possibly matching TRBD1 (5 bases). The CDR3 loop spans 15 amino acids. Trimming removed 3 bases at V and 3 bases at J, with 14 bases between. Germline CDR1 LNHDA, CDR2 SQIVND (reference sequence). Here the CDR3 DNA reads TGTGCCAGTAGTATCTACAGCCCAGGGTACACTGAAGCTTTCTTT. This sequence encodes CASSIYSPGYTEAFF.

V is TRBV19 and J is TRBJ1-5; 7 bases are shared with TRBD1. The trim removed 3 bases at V and 3 bases at J, leaving 5 bases unmatched. This CDR3 is built from 15 residues. Germline CDR1 and CDR2: LNHDA and SQIVND (reference sequence). In DNA form, the CDR3 reads TGTGCCAGTAGTATGAACAGGGGAGCCAATCAGCCCCAGCATTTT. This codes for CASSMNRGANQPQHF.

The chain recombines TRBV6-1 with TRBJ1-4, with D hard to call. The germline V gene encodes CDR1 MNHNS and CDR2 SASEGT. With 4 bases removed from V and 5 bases from J, the gap between germline ends came to 17 bases. The CDR3 runs to 16 residues. The DNA of the CDR3 is TGTGCCAGCAGTGTCACCGGGAGCCGTGGGAATGAAAAACTGTTTTTT. As protein: CASSVTGSRGNEKLFF.

The rearrangement uses TRBV5-5 and TRBJ1-4; D gene ambiguous. With 4 bases removed from V and 5 bases from J, the gap between germline ends came to 12 bases. The CDR3 runs to 14 residues. Germline V gives CDR1 SGHKS, CDR2 YYEKEE (reference sequence). The CDR3 coding sequence is TGTGCCAGCAGCCTTTCGACGGGGAATGAAAAACTGTTTTTT. This translates into CASSLSTGNEKLFF.

The V and J genes are TRBV5-1 and TRBJ2-5; TRBD2 aligns across 7 bases. Losses at the gene ends were 3 bases for V and 5 bases for J; bases not matched to a gene: 10. Germline V CDR1 and CDR2: SGHRS, YFSETQ. The CDR3 is 15 residues long. Written as DNA, the CDR3 is TGCGCCAGCAGCTCCGCGGGAGAAGGGGTTGAGACCCAGTACTTC. Its protein is CASSSAGEGVETQYF.

This chain connects TRBV7-6 to TRBJ2-1, with 10 bases that match TRBD2. V shed 8 bases, J shed 4 bases, and the junction held 8 bases outside the gene matches. CDR3 length: 15 amino acids. CDR1 and CDR2 (germline): SGHVS, FNYEAQ. CDR3 nucleotides: TGTGCCAGCGCTAACCTAGCGGGGGCGTACAATGAGCAGTTCTTC. Protein: CASANLAGAYNEQFF.

This chain joins TRBV11-3 and TRBJ1-3; D unclear. Germline V gene sequence: CDR1 SGHNT, CDR2 YENEEA. This CDR3 has 16 amino acids. V lost 5 bases and J lost 0, with 14 bases in between. The DNA for the CDR3 is TGTGCCAGCAGCCTAGGCCATCGGGACTCTGGAAACACCATATATTTT. Residues: CASSLGHRDSGNTIYF. Full variable domain (remainder filled in from reference TRBV11-3 and TRBJ1-3): EAGVVQSPRYKIIEKKQPVAFWCNPISGHNTLYWYLQNLGQGPELLIRYENEEAVDDSQLPKDRFSAERLKGVDSTLKIQPAELGDSAVYLCASSLGHRDSGNTIYFGEGSWLTVV.

The CDR3 DNA reads TGTGCCAGCAGTCTAGCGGGATTCTCCTACGAGCAGTACTTC. This encodes CASSLAGFSYEQYF. J is TRBJ2-7 and V is TRBV27; TRBD2 agrees at 9 bases. The CDR3 runs 14 residues. The germline V gene encodes CDR1 MNHEY and CDR2 SMNVEV (reference sequence). Trimming cost V 5 bases and J 0 bases; bases outside gene matches: 2.

The chain employs TRBV27 and TRBJ2-1, with 8 positions matching TRBD2. CDR3 length equals 16 residues. Germline V gene lookup returns CDR1 MNHEY and CDR2 SMNVEV (reference sequence). Germline trimming cut 6 bases from V and 2 bases from J; bases unmatched to any gene: 9. CDR3 region: CASSSGRLATYNEQFF. DNA of the CDR3: TGTGCCAGCAGCTCCGGGCGACTAGCGACCTACAATGAGCAGTTCTTC.

This chain joins TRBV6-2 or TRBV6-3 and TRBJ2-4; 7 positions agree with TRBD2. With V trimmed by 6 bases and J by 0 bases, 8 bases remained unmatched. Looked up from germline, CDR1 is MNHEY and CDR2 is SVGEGT. This CDR3 is built from 16 residues. As DNA, the CDR3 is TGTGCCAGCAGCCCACGACTAGCCCTAGCCAAAAACATTCAGTACTTC. This translates into CASSPRLALAKNIQYF.

The gene calls are TRBV10-3 and TRBJ1-6, with 8 positions matching TRBD1. Germline V CDR1 and CDR2: ENHRY, SYGVKD. CDR3 size: 13 residues. The J segment lost 7 bases and the V segment lost 8 bases, leaving 4 bases of the junction unmatched. Here the CDR3 DNA reads TGTGCCATCGCGGGACAGGTCAATTCACCCCTCCACTTT. It translates to CAIAGQVNSPLHF.

The J gene is TRBJ2-3, the V gene TRBV3-1 (or the pseudogene TRBV3-2), with 7 bases fitting TRBD2. CDR1 and CDR2 (germline): LGHDT, YNNKEL (reference sequence). The CDR3 has 15 residues. Unmatched junction bases numbered 10, after V lost 6 bases and J lost 4 bases. Here the CDR3 DNA reads TGTGCCAGCAGTCCTAGCGGTAGGCCCCCAGATACGCAGTATTTT. It encodes CASSPSGRPPDTQYF.

V usage is TRBV7-2 and J usage is TRBJ1-5; D is undetermined. Trimming stripped 3 bases from V and 4 bases from J, with 10 bases between. Per germline, CDR1 SGHTA and CDR2 FQGNSA. CDR3 length equals 14 residues. CDR3 loop: CASSLSRLNQPQHF. In nucleotides, the CDR3 is TGTGCCAGCAGCTTGAGCAGGTTAAATCAGCCCCAGCATTTT.

The rearrangement uses TRBV2 and TRBJ1-5; 9 nucleotides agree with TRBD1. This CDR3 is 14 amino acids long. The ends lost 6 bases at V and 4 bases at J; junction bases unmatched: 4. CDR1 is SNHLY, CDR2 FYNNEI, per germline. In nucleotides, the CDR3 is TGTGCCAGCAGCCGACAGGGGGGTAATCAGCCCCAGCATTTT. Encoded protein: CASSRQGGNQPQHF.

The chain combines TRBV4-1 with TRBJ2-7, with TRBD1 matching over 12 bases. CDR3 size: 17 residues. Trimming removed 2 bases from V and 6 bases from J; junction bases left unmatched: 11. CDR1 is MGHRA, CDR2 YSYEKL, per germline. The CDR3, as DNA: TGCGCCAGCAGCCAAAGGGGACAGGGGGCGGGATGGGGCGAGCAGTACTTC. As protein: CASSQRGQGAGWGEQYF.

The chain couples TRBV7-2 to TRBJ2-7; TRBD2 aligns across 12 bases. V shed 6 bases and J 0 bases; nucleotides not matched to a gene: 3. The CDR3 is 15 residues long. Germline loops: CDR1 SGHTA, CDR2 FQGNSA. The CDR3 nucleotides are TGTGCCAGCAGGGGACTAGCGGGTGCCTCCTACGAGCAGTACTTC. This sequence encodes CASRGLAGASYEQYF.

The CDR3 DNA sequence: TGTGCCAGCAGTTCGGACAGGGTCGCATACGAGCAGTACTTC. It codes for CASSSDRVAYEQYF. The J gene is TRBJ2-7, the V gene TRBV28, with 8 bases that match TRBD1. CDR3 length: 14 residues. Germline CDR1 and CDR2: MDHEN and SYDVKM. V lost 4 bases and J lost 4; bases outside the gene matches: 6.

The rearrangement joins TRBV6-5 to TRBJ1-4; D unresolved. V was cut by 6 bases and J by 7 bases, with 15 bases left in between. Per germline, CDR1 MNHEY and CDR2 SVGAGI. CDR3 length: 14 residues. CDR3 protein: CASRNTVGGEKLFF. The CDR3 DNA is TGTGCCAGCAGAAATACAGTCGGAGGTGAAAAACTGTTTTTT.

The CDR3 region is CASSLAGDTIYF. In DNA, the CDR3 is TGTGCCAGCAGCCTCGCGGGAGACACCATATATTTT. The chain combines TRBV4-2 with TRBJ1-3; D gene ambiguous. In germline, CDR1 is LGHNA, CDR2 YNFKEQ. Trimming pared 4 bases from V and 8 bases from J, leaving 9 bases between. This CDR3 comprises 12 residues.

The chain carries TRBV11-2 and TRBJ1-2, with TRBD1 matching 8 bases. J lost 8 bases, V lost 2 bases, and 4 bases had no gene match. The CDR3 is 13 residues long. Germline V lookup: CDR1 SGHAT, CDR2 FQNNGV. CDR3 amino acids: CASSLMTGEGYTF. The DNA of the CDR3 is TGTGCCAGCAGCTTAATGACAGGGGAAGGCTACACCTTC.